These T cell receptor beta chains were read from a single sample in a study of blood T cell repertoires in COVID-19. Profiling relied on immunoSEQ multiplex PCR, and the TCRdb table lists in-frame clones only, not all of them. The sample lists 200,000 to 250,000 clones, around 83% occurring once. The sequenced material came from peripheral blood. The origin of the receptors is a woman between 50 and 59 years old with COVID-19, enrolled during active disease. The CDR3 runs from the conserved cysteine through the conserved F or W. The order of the fields is V gene, clone size, D gene, J gene, CDR3 protein, CDR3 DNA. The D gene is left open where the match is weak. Size values are once, few and many counts, or a class for expanded clones, and some rows have none.

V gene: TRBV7-2
clone size: NA
D gene: TRBD2
J gene: TRBJ2-1
CDR3 protein: CASSPPTSGAYNEQFF
CDR3 DNA: TGTGCCAGCAGCCCCCCCACTAGCGGGGCTTACAATGAGCAGTTCTTC

V gene: TRBV28
clone size: NA
D gene: TRBD1
J gene: TRBJ2-7
CDR3 protein: CASSSLGTGHYEQYF
CDR3 DNA: TGTGCCAGCAGCTCCCTGGGGACAGGGCACTACGAGCAGTACTTC

V gene: TRBV5-1
clone size: NA
D gene: NA
J gene: TRBJ1-1
CDR3 protein: CASSPNTGGTEAFF
CDR3 DNA: TGCGCCAGCAGCCCCAACACCGGCGGCACTGAAGCTTTCTTT

V gene: TRBV5-4
clone size: once
D gene: NA
J gene: TRBJ2-3
CDR3 protein: CASTLDRYTDTQYF
CDR3 DNA: TGTGCCAGCACCCTCGACAGGTACACAGATACGCAGTATTTT

V gene: TRBV28
clone size: NA
D gene: NA
J gene: TRBJ1-2
CDR3 protein: CASLGRGGYGYTF
CDR3 DNA: TGTGCCAGCCTCGGCCGGGGGGGCTATGGCTACACCTTC

V gene: TRBV28
clone size: NA
D gene: NA
J gene: TRBJ2-2
CDR3 protein: CASSLRGWYVTGELFF
CDR3 DNA: TGTGCCAGCAGTTTAAGGGGGTGGTATGTCACCGGGGAGCTGTTTTTT

V gene: TRBV24-1
clone size: NA
D gene: TRBD2
J gene: TRBJ2-1
CDR3 protein: CATSARTSGGAFYNEQFF
CDR3 DNA: TGTGCCACCAGTGCCCGGACTAGCGGGGGGGCCTTTTACAATGAGCAGTTCTTC

V gene: TRBV15
clone size: NA
D gene: TRBD1
J gene: TRBJ1-2
CDR3 protein: CATSRVGTGLGYTF
CDR3 DNA: TGTGCCACCAGCAGAGTCGGGACAGGGCTTGGCTACACCTTC

V gene: TRBV4-3
clone size: NA
D gene: NA
J gene: TRBJ2-1
CDR3 protein: CASSQEGGSLGEQFF
CDR3 DNA: TGCGCCAGCAGCCAAGAAGGAGGGTCTCTAGGTGAGCAGTTCTTC

V gene: TRBV5-1
clone size: NA
D gene: TRBD1
J gene: TRBJ2-3
CDR3 protein: CASSLLTGQSTDTQYF
CDR3 DNA: TGCGCCAGCAGCTTGTTAACGGGACAGAGCACAGATACGCAGTATTTT

V gene: TRBV20-1
clone size: NA
D gene: NA
J gene: TRBJ1-3
CDR3 protein: CSAPSGNTIYF
CDR3 DNA: TGCAGTGCTCCGTCTGGAAACACCATATATTTT

V gene: TRBV28
clone size: NA
D gene: TRBD1
J gene: TRBJ2-4
CDR3 protein: CASSTTGVAKNIQYF
CDR3 DNA: TGTGCCAGCAGCACGACAGGGGTGGCCAAAAACATTCAGTACTTC

V gene: TRBV5-1
clone size: NA
D gene: TRBD2
J gene: TRBJ2-1
CDR3 protein: CASSFTSGGAGEQFF
CDR3 DNA: TGCGCCAGCAGCTTCACTAGCGGGGGGGCCGGTGAGCAGTTCTTC

V gene: TRBV19
clone size: NA
D gene: TRBD1
J gene: TRBJ1-5
CDR3 protein: CASNGMTGEQPQHF
CDR3 DNA: TGTGCCAGTAACGGTATGACAGGGGAACAGCCCCAGCATTTT

V gene: TRBV30
clone size: NA
D gene: TRBD2
J gene: TRBJ2-7
CDR3 protein: CAWSVGAGVEQYF
CDR3 DNA: TGTGCCTGGAGTGTGGGTGCGGGGGTCGAGCAGTACTTC

V gene: TRBV19
clone size: NA
D gene: NA
J gene: TRBJ2-1
CDR3 protein: CASSLSRGTNEQFF
CDR3 DNA: TGTGCCAGTAGTTTGTCCAGGGGAACTAATGAGCAGTTCTTC

V gene: TRBV10-1
clone size: NA
D gene: TRBD2
J gene: TRBJ2-1
CDR3 protein: CASSDGVAGGRDEQFF
CDR3 DNA: TGCGCCAGCAGTGATGGAGTAGCGGGGGGGCGGGATGAGCAGTTCTTC

V gene: TRBV24-1
clone size: NA
D gene: NA
J gene: TRBJ1-1
CDR3 protein: CATSDRGRSEAFF
CDR3 DNA: TGTGCCACCAGTGATAGGGGCAGATCTGAAGCTTTCTTT

V gene: TRBV18
clone size: NA
D gene: NA
J gene: TRBJ1-1
CDR3 protein: CASSPTGKGTEAFF
CDR3 DNA: TGTGCCAGCTCGCCTACAGGGAAAGGGACTGAAGCTTTCTTT

V gene: TRBV10-2
clone size: once
D gene: NA
J gene: TRBJ1-5
CDR3 protein: CASSEGSGGSWQPQHF
CDR3 DNA: TGCGCCAGCAGTGAGGGGTCCGGAGGTTCTTGGCAGCCCCAGCATTTT